The text below deals with one T cell receptor (beta chain). Original processing methods: Scientists estimated how many nucleated cells there were by amplifying reference gene primers. Generated by immunoSEQ multiplex PCR, the TCRdb table keeps only in-frame clones and is missing some. V and J calls and clone size are given by that table; D and trimming were obtained from the DNA. The table has 200,000 to 300,000 clones, approximately 80% seen once. The data stem from a study of blood T cell repertoires in COVID-19. As for the study in general: Collection of acute and convalescent COVID-19 samples took place in the United States, Italy and Spain. PBMCs, B-cell-depleted T cells, or T cells provided the cDNA or gDNA that made up the material.

V was pared by 3 bases and J by 2 bases, with 10 bases of the junction left unmatched. The germline V gene encodes CDR1 SGHRS and CDR2 YFSETQ. There are 16 residues in the CDR3. The sample comprised peripheral blood. This clonotype was obtained from a woman at least 80 years old with acute or convalescent COVID-19. J is TRBJ2-5 and V is TRBV5-1; TRBD1 matches at 7 bases. CDR3 amino acids: CASSSQVAGGQETQYF. CDR3 nucleotides: TGCGCCAGCAGCTCCCAGGTGGCAGGGGGTCAAGAGACCCAGTACTTC.